The T cell receptor beta chain described here comes from a study of shared clonotypes between healthy human individuals. Clones were read by immunoSEQ multiplex PCR, and TCRdb kept only the in-frame ones, dropping some. The sample has some 2.3 million clones, 90% to 95% seen once. There are 17 residues in the CDR3. V lost 3 bases and J lost 1; bases outside the gene matches: 7. Germline-derived CDR1 and CDR2 are SGHNT and YYREEE (reference sequence). The origin of this receptor is a man aged 18 to 29 in good health. Some clones in this sample may be carry-over from other donors' samples. The chain is built from TRBV5-4 and TRBJ2-6; 7 bases agree with TRBD1. Sequenced sample: naive CD4+ T cells from PBMCs. Subset denoted: CD45RA+ positively selected. CDR3 nucleotide sequence: TGTGCCAGCAGCTCTAGGCCAGGGGGATCTGGGGCCAACGTCCTGACTTTC. It encodes CASSSRPGGSGANVLTF. The full variable domain, its missing parts supplied by reference TRBV5-4 and TRBJ2-6, is ETGVTQSPTHLIKTRGQQVTLRCSSQSGHNTVSWYQQALGQGPQFIFQYYREEENGRGNFPPRFSGLQFPNYSSELNVNALELDDSALYLCASSSRPGGSGANVLTFGAGSRLTVL.